Here is one T cell receptor beta chain with its context. There is no known antigen for this receptor. No per-base quality is available; no much larger clone lies one base away. This specimen's time point label, per the study, means: pre-sensitization, week 0. The meaning of the sample's treatment or condition label: therapeutic diphenylcyclopropenone sensitization with weekly scalp DPC. At each patch-test visit, blood was drawn before the patch test was applied. Patients were eligible if aged 18 to 70, diagnosed with alopecia and judged suitable for DPC therapy, and pregnant patients were excluded. Total RNA was extracted from unfractionated whole blood collected in Tempus Blood RNA tubes. The data belong to a study of human T cells and chemical hapten exposure (dated by TCRdb to about 2021). Regarding the study in general: For sensitization, 2% DPC in acetone was applied to a roughly 2 cm by roughly 2 cm area of upper inner arm skin. Throughout the study period of roughly five months, patients also received therapeutic DPC doses to the scalp every week. Patch testing was done on the upper back using Finn chambers containing 0.01% DPC, and results were scored after 6 days according to International Contact Dermatitis Research Group standards. The patient cohort, mostly female, included alopecia areata with under or over 50% scalp involvement, alopecia totalis and alopecia universalis. Libraries were pooled for sequencing, and variation in per-sample TCR yields was attributed mainly to small differences in library volumes within the pool. In alopecia patients, the study followed how the peripheral blood TCR repertoire changed in vivo over primary and secondary sensitization to diphenylcyclopropenone (DPC), a hapten. Blood samples were taken from patients before sensitization (week 0) and then at 2, 6 and about 24 weeks after DPC sensitization. Under 30 alopecia patients gave blood for TCR sequencing at one to four time points (pre-sensitization, 2, 6 and 24 weeks).

The CDR3 has 13 amino acids, counting the end cysteine and phenylalanine. Solely the CDR3 DNA is kept, with 39 bases framed from the first base. In the germline V gene (reference sequence), CDR1 corresponds to SEHNR and CDR2 to FQNEAQ. V is pared back by 1 base and J by 6 bases, with 9 bases lying between the germline termini. Library preparation used RACE. Sequenced using a NextSeq 500. During library preparation, unique molecular identifiers were attached to individual cDNA molecules so that TCRs could be counted quantitatively and reproducibly. For every blood RNA sample, sequencing covered both the TCR alpha and TCR beta chains. In the authors' own workflow: A median of around 96,000 TCRs per sample was observed, with a range of about 23,224 to 750,000. V, J and CDR3 annotation of the TCR reads was performed with the Decombinator software suite. For PS versus PT1 abundance plots, all samples were subsampled to the same number of TCRs (28,000). TCRs were defined as expanded if absent before sensitization and observed at least eight times at the 2-week time point. Using fastp at Q25 and MiXCR, TCRdb reprocessed the public reads and kept productive beta chains. Rows are unified per CDR3 protein, each entry keeping the most common DNA and genes. For this entry, the V and J calls and clone size follow TCRdb and not the study's own pipeline. A total of 35,000 to 45,000 distinct CDR3 sequences appear in this sample, under 15% of them only once. The top ten hold 5.7% of the sample.

Overall study results and their limits: The number of PT1 expanded TCRs positively correlated with patch test score, significant at thresholds 8, 16 and 32 but not 4. DPC sensitization did not change the number of TCRs with a frequency above 1 in 1000, and there was no evidence of changes in global repertoire structure. Compared with pre-sensitization or healthy control sets, expanded TCRs formed significantly more large CDR3 similarity clusters, which is consistent with antigen-driven responses. All patients had alopecia, a presumed autoimmune disease, so their immune response might differ from that of healthy individuals. Repeated subsampling changed both the strength of the expansion versus patch-test correlation and the threshold at which the correlation became significant.

The TCR comes from a woman in her twenties or thirties with alopecia areata. Some clones in this sample may be carry-over from other donors' samples. The sequence joins TRBV7-9 to TRBJ1-1, with a weak D call of TRBD1 (5 bases match). Here the sequenced sample was whole blood, taken in connection with sensitization to the hapten diphenylcyclopropenone (DPC). DNA sequence: TGTGCCAGCAGCTTAGGTGGGACGGCTGAAGCTTTCTTT. This translates into CASSLGGTAEAFF.